This T cell receptor (beta chain) was sequenced in a study of blood T cells in healthy people across ages. Overall study: About one barcoded beta molecule was captured per two T cells (by template switching). Study findings and constraints: Donor CMV status was unknown, possibly confounding expanded clonotype changes. The study could not conclusively compare naive and antigen-experienced cells, given its unsorted PBMCs.

Regarding this clonotype: The antigen remains undetermined.

CDR1 and CDR2 (germline): SGHTA, FQGTGA. The ends were cut back, 2 bases at V and 3 bases at J, with 7 bases in the middle. The CDR3 consists of 13 residues. For the second PCR, which ran for 7 to 11 cycles, a sample-barcoded 5' primer and a J-beta primer mix were used. Tagging of each cDNA molecule was performed by a template-switch adaptor with 12 random nucleotides. TCRdb reanalysed the 5' RACE reads using MiXCR and keeps one entry per CDR3 protein. This table holds just over 1 million distinct CDR3 sequences, roughly 45% found once. Material: blood. The clonotype comes from an older woman in good health. This chain links TRBV7-3 with TRBJ1-1; D might be TRBD1 (5 bases). The CDR3 DNA sequence: TGTGCCAGCAGCTTACAGGGATACACTGAAGCTTTCTTT. Encoded protein: CASSLQGYTEAFF.